This T cell receptor beta chain was obtained from a study of CD8+ T cells in alopecia areata (dated by TCRdb to the late 2010s). In the study overall: Treated patients were enrolled in an open-label pilot trial of oral tofacitinib at 5 to 10 mg twice daily for moderate-to-severe alopecia areata. Patients stayed on tofacitinib for 6 to 18 months and then had 6 months of follow-up off drug so that delayed response and recurrence could be assessed. In both human patients and the C3H/HeJ mouse model, the study applied high-throughput TCRbeta sequencing to look at T cell clonal expansion in alopecia areata. In humans, TCRbeta sequencing was performed on scalp tissue and on sorted CD4+ and CD8+ peripheral blood T cells from healthy controls and from patients with patchy or totalis/universalis alopecia areata. Biopsies were taken from tofacitinib-treated patients at baseline and at 4 and 24 weeks of treatment, and a later scalp biopsy was taken in several of the tofacitinib-treated patients. Scalp clonality was compared among normal scalp (n=4), patchy alopecia areata scalp (n=8), and alopecia totalis/universalis scalp (n=8). The RNA source kit depended on sample type: the PAXgene miRNA kit for fixed scalp, the miRNeasy kit for PBMCs, and the RNeasy kit for mouse skin. TCRbeta CDR3 regions were amplified by immunoSEQ multiplex PCR with 35 Vbeta forward and 13 Jbeta reverse primers.

For this clone: Its antigen target is currently unknown. Nothing much larger sits one base from this clone, and base qualities are not available.

General study outcomes and caveats: Compared with normal scalp, lesional scalp, particularly in alopecia totalis/universalis, had higher clonality and more expanded CD8+ clones, which suggests antigenic drive. Compared with mice, TCR sequences shared between patients were less clear, possibly partly because of HLA diversity across the patient population. Unlike mouse skin, which is dominated by gammadelta T cells, normal human skin has resident alphabeta T cells that are also sequenced, and this complicates analysis of the scalp TCR repertoire.

The library relied on the immunoSEQ multiplex PCR assay. RNA was extracted from all samples and reverse transcribed into cDNA, which served as template for TCR sequencing. SuperScript III was used for first-strand cDNA synthesis, primed with a 2:1 mix of oligo-dT and random hexamers. A synthetic immune receptor repertoire was used to assess amplification bias, and residual bias was removed computationally. The authors' analysis ran thus. Raw reads were preprocessed to remove errors, and CDR3 was defined according to IMGT conventions as the region from the conserved cysteine to phenylalanine. To get clonality, Shannon entropy was normalized by log2 of the number of productive unique TCRs and the result was subtracted from 1. Scalp TCRbeta sequences were cross-referenced with sorted blood CD4 and CD8 repertoires so that the CD4 or CD8 identity of scalp clones could be inferred. The immuneACCESS repertoire file appears here via TCRdb, limited to in-frame rearrangements. These files lack a portion of the clones; in checked studies, under half of the deficit traces to unresolved V genes, and the cause of the others is not known. V and J calls and clone size are copied from that table; D and trimming were computed from the DNA. This sample has around 250,000 clones in its table, and about 68% of those were observed once. The ten largest account for approximately 1.2% of the sample.

The CDR3 runs 13 amino acids, cysteine and phenylalanine included. Solely the CDR3 DNA is kept, with 39 bases framed from the first base. CDR1 and CDR2, per the germline V gene, are SGHRS and YFSETQ. Trimming takes 6 bases from V and 8 bases from J, and the germline ends sit 15 bases apart. The time point label here, explained by the study, means: baseline before oral tofacitinib. Peripheral blood and lesional scalp punch biopsies were obtained from patients with alopecia areata. PBMCs were isolated by density centrifugation and stained for CD3, CD4 and CD8, after which CD4+ and CD8+ T cells were sorted on a FACSAria.

The V and J segments used are TRBV5-1 and TRBJ2-1, with the D call perhaps TRBD1 or TRBD2, each one matching 5 bases. The specimen was CD4+ T cells sorted from blood, collected at week 0. This TCR came from a human donor with alopecia areata. The nucleotide sequence reads TGCGCCAGCAAAGAAGGGACGATGGATGAGCAGTTCTTC. This translates into CASKEGTMDEQFF.